This T cell receptor beta chain was identified during a study of blood T cell repertoires in COVID-19 (dated by TCRdb to 2020 to 2022). Regarding the research as a whole: Collaborator samples came from the United States, Italy and Spain and covered acute and convalescent phases of COVID-19. The material from the prospective study consisted of cDNA or gDNA derived from T cells, B-cell-depleted T cells, or PBMCs. The dataset comprised deeply sampled blood TCRbeta repertoires from subjects exposed to, actively infected with, or recovered from COVID-19. A freely available public database, intended as a resource for researchers studying the immune response to SARS-CoV-2, is where the repertoires were released. Samples were obtained from the ongoing ImmuneRACE study (first 160 participants) and from 1,254 subjects provided by 6 global collaborators. Nearly every sample came with metadata listing a de-identified subject ID, COVID-19 status, age in years and sex. HLA class I and class II types, where available, came from metadata supplied by the sample provider rather than from assay-based typing.

The germline V gene encodes CDR1 MNHEY and CDR2 SVGAGI. The CDR3 sequence holds 14 residues, the cysteine and phenylalanine included. The entry retains the CDR3 DNA only, 42 bases that are in frame from base 1. Each collaborating institution followed its own protocols to collect whole blood in K2EDTA tubes. Collaborator samples were shipped for TCRbeta analysis as frozen whole blood, isolated PBMCs, or DNA extracted from either sample type. Comment on this clone: Its antigen is not yet known. The junction departs from the called germline gene at one end, perhaps through a read error.

TCRbeta CDR3 regions were amplified from genomic DNA by means of the immunoSEQ Assay, a bias-controlled multiplex PCR. The authors' pipeline ran thus. The number of nucleated cells in each sample was estimated by amplification of reference gene primers within the assay. To quantify the absolute abundance of each unique TCRbeta CDR3 rearrangement, sequence reads were collapsed and filtered. For each sample, productive Simpson clonality was calculated by taking the square root of Simpson's diversity index across productive rearrangements. TCRdb holds this immuneACCESS table with in-frame rearrangements only. Some clones are missing; in checked studies, unresolved V genes explain under half, and the rest has no known cause. V and J calls and clone size are as listed in that table; D and trimming were resolved from the DNA. This sample comprises some 83,000 clones, approximately 80% of them detected only once. More than 9.5% of the sample rests with the top ten.

The study at large found these results: Clinical and demographic metadata were provided uncurated, with the amount varying by source and participant.

The TCR originated in a man aged 45 to 65 with acute or convalescent COVID-19. The sequence joins TRBV6-5 to TRBJ2-5, and TRBD1 matches 7 of the central bases. Material: peripheral blood. This receptor carries the CDR3 CAGRTGARGETQYF. The sequenced DNA is TGTGCCGGCAGAACAGGGGCCCGAGGAGAGACCCAGTACTTC.